This T cell receptor (beta chain) was sequenced in a study of shared clonotypes between healthy human individuals. V lost 1 base and J 2 bases, leaving 9 bases between the germline ends. This CDR3 contains 15 residues. The germline V gene has CDR1 LNHDA and CDR2 SQIVND (reference sequence). The method was immunoSEQ multiplex PCR; TCRdb's version includes in-frame clones alone and lacks a portion of them. The table shows about 2.4 million clones, with 93% occurring only once. Study-wide results and limits: The diversity represented, both genetic and in exposure history, was limited by few donors.

Nashville, Tennessee was home to all donors, each a Caucasian adult. As concerns this clone: Its cognate antigen is unknown.

Sequencing was done on a sample of naive CD4+ T cells from PBMCs. Regarding subset: CD45RA+ positively selected. The chain has TRBV19 and TRBJ1-3, with D possibly TRBD1 on 6 matching bases. The sequence was obtained from a man aged 18 to 35 in good health. Some clones in this sample may be carry-over from other donors' samples. CDR3 amino acids: CASSIGAGAGNTIYF. The CDR3 DNA is TGTGCCAGTAGTATAGGGGCAGGGGCTGGAAACACCATATATTTT. The whole variable domain, remainder taken from reference TRBV19 and TRBJ1-3, is DGGITQSPKYLFRKEGQNVTLSCEQNLNHDAMYWYRQDPGQGLRLIYYSQIVNDFQKGDIAEGYSVSREKKESFPLTVTSAQKNPTAFYLCASSIGAGAGNTIYFGEGSWLTVV.